The rows below give T cell receptor beta chains drawn from one sample of a study of early T cells in non-severe SARS-CoV-2 infection. TCRdb passed the 5' RACE reads through MiXCR, listing each CDR3 protein once. Of about 64,000 distinct CDR3 sequences in the sample, 4.9% were seen once. The sequenced material came from whole blood. These receptors were collected from an adult who was a healthcare worker with PCR-confirmed SARS-CoV-2 infection or an uninfected control (not recorded which). CDR3s include the opening cysteine and the closing phenylalanine or tryptophan. Size tells how often a clone was seen (once, few, many) or the class of an expanded clone, and some rows leave it out.

clone size: few
V gene: TRBV10-3
J gene: TRBJ2-3
CDR3 protein: CAISDRRADTQYF

clone size: many
V gene: TRBV3-1
J gene: TRBJ1-4
CDR3 protein: CASSQVGTANEKLFF

clone size: .
V gene: TRBV27
J gene: TRBJ1-2
CDR3 protein: CASAFVYSNYGYTF

clone size: many
V gene: TRBV10-1
J gene: TRBJ2-1
CDR3 protein: CASSGAADSYNEQFF

clone size: many
V gene: TRBV3-1
J gene: TRBJ2-7
CDR3 protein: CASSHPPGTTTYEQYF

clone size: many
V gene: TRBV30
J gene: TRBJ1-6
CDR3 protein: CAWSLDRAPIALHF

clone size: many
V gene: TRBV7-2
J gene: TRBJ2-1
CDR3 protein: CASSFGQGYGEQFF

clone size: few
V gene: TRBV12-3/TRBV12-4
J gene: TRBJ2-3
CDR3 protein: CASSFGGTQYF

clone size: .
V gene: TRBV7-2
J gene: TRBJ2-1
CDR3 protein: CASNNPSSGHNEQFF

clone size: few
V gene: TRBV5-1
J gene: TRBJ2-7
CDR3 protein: CASSLQPSSYEQYF

clone size: many
V gene: TRBV10-3
J gene: TRBJ2-7
CDR3 protein: CAISASTGGVGYEQYF

clone size: many
V gene: TRBV5-1
J gene: TRBJ2-7
CDR3 protein: CASSLAEGYEQYF

clone size: few
V gene: TRBV7-2
J gene: TRBJ2-7
CDR3 protein: CASSLRSTNPDYEQYF

clone size: many
V gene: TRBV20-1
J gene: TRBJ1-3
CDR3 protein: CSAIRPNSGNTIYF

clone size: few
V gene: TRBV7-7
J gene: TRBJ2-2
CDR3 protein: CASSRTGDTGELFF

clone size: few
V gene: TRBV18
J gene: TRBJ1-2
CDR3 protein: CASLPGGGENYGYTF

clone size: many
V gene: TRBV6-5
J gene: TRBJ1-5
CDR3 protein: CASRGSFHQPQHF

clone size: many
V gene: TRBV5-1
J gene: TRBJ2-3
CDR3 protein: CASNPSGHYTDTQYF

clone size: .
V gene: TRBV20-1
J gene: TRBJ2-2
CDR3 protein: CSAKKKAKNTGELFF

clone size: many
V gene: TRBV24-1
J gene: TRBJ1-5
CDR3 protein: CATSDGQGPSNQPQHF

clone size: many
V gene: TRBV30
J gene: TRBJ2-2
CDR3 protein: CAWSVPNTGELFF

clone size: few
V gene: TRBV5-1
J gene: TRBJ2-2
CDR3 protein: CASSLDSAGELFF

clone size: many
V gene: TRBV11-2
J gene: TRBJ2-7
CDR3 protein: CASSYLGEQYF

clone size: many
V gene: TRBV20-1
J gene: TRBJ2-7
CDR3 protein: CSAWVIRGGNEQYF

clone size: many
V gene: TRBV7-2
J gene: TRBJ2-7
CDR3 protein: CASSVTGTGYEQYF

clone size: many
V gene: TRBV12-3/TRBV12-4
J gene: TRBJ2-2
CDR3 protein: CASSSWMAGELFF

clone size: .
V gene: TRBV11-2
J gene: TRBJ2-1
CDR3 protein: CASSLAPDQYNEQFF

clone size: many
V gene: TRBV7-3
J gene: TRBJ2-1
CDR3 protein: CASSLGLAGAGEQFF

clone size: many
V gene: TRBV12-3/TRBV12-4
J gene: TRBJ2-3
CDR3 protein: CASSWAPKDTQYF

clone size: many
V gene: TRBV15
J gene: TRBJ2-1
CDR3 protein: CATSRDSGTRGYNEQFF

clone size: once
V gene: TRBV20-1
J gene: TRBJ2-5
CDR3 protein: CSARVGAQETQYF

clone size: many
V gene: TRBV7-2
J gene: TRBJ2-7
CDR3 protein: CASSPTGTSVYEQYF

clone size: few
V gene: TRBV9
J gene: TRBJ2-1
CDR3 protein: CASSTRDAPYNEQFF

clone size: .
V gene: TRBV20-1
J gene: TRBJ1-6
CDR3 protein: CSASPSGRAGSSPLHF

clone size: .
V gene: TRBV7-9
J gene: TRBJ1-1
CDR3 protein: CASSSAGARGTEAFF

clone size: many
V gene: TRBV2
J gene: TRBJ2-7
CDR3 protein: CASSDGTGTHEQYF

clone size: many
V gene: TRBV20-1
J gene: TRBJ2-3
CDR3 protein: CSATGAVGLARSTDTQYF

clone size: many
V gene: TRBV7-9
J gene: TRBJ2-7
CDR3 protein: CASSPARLGYHEQYF

clone size: many
V gene: TRBV7-2
J gene: TRBJ1-4
CDR3 protein: CASSLYTGGSNEKLFF

clone size: few
V gene: TRBV7-2
J gene: TRBJ1-3
CDR3 protein: CASSLAQENTIYF

clone size: many
V gene: TRBV11-1
J gene: TRBJ2-5
CDR3 protein: CASSPAVTGGPETQYF

clone size: many
V gene: TRBV10-3
J gene: TRBJ2-2
CDR3 protein: CAISPDRVVTGELFF

clone size: many
V gene: TRBV6-2/TRBV6-3
J gene: TRBJ2-1
CDR3 protein: CASSDPGLALEQFF

clone size: many
V gene: TRBV10-1
J gene: TRBJ1-1
CDR3 protein: CASHPPTTEAFF

clone size: few
V gene: TRBV3-1
J gene: TRBJ2-3
CDR3 protein: CASSLRQGPDTQYF

clone size: many
V gene: TRBV12-3/TRBV12-4
J gene: TRBJ1-5
CDR3 protein: CASSRGLNQPQHF

clone size: many
V gene: TRBV6-1
J gene: TRBJ1-6
CDR3 protein: CASSVGPSLGPLHF

clone size: many
V gene: TRBV7-2
J gene: TRBJ2-3
CDR3 protein: CASSPGLAVGTDTQYF

clone size: many
V gene: TRBV20-1
J gene: TRBJ2-1
CDR3 protein: CSATRQSFRNEQFF

clone size: many
V gene: TRBV5-5
J gene: TRBJ2-7
CDR3 protein: CASSLLPFGGRSYEQYF

clone size: many
V gene: TRBV12-3/TRBV12-4
J gene: TRBJ1-2
CDR3 protein: CASSPGVFGYTF

clone size: many
V gene: TRBV11-2
J gene: TRBJ2-1
CDR3 protein: CASSFGGSSYNEQFF

clone size: .
V gene: TRBV18
J gene: TRBJ2-3
CDR3 protein: CASPPKQREPDTQYF

clone size: many
V gene: TRBV19
J gene: TRBJ1-2
CDR3 protein: CASRLTDGYTF

clone size: .
V gene: TRBV7-2
J gene: TRBJ1-3
CDR3 protein: CASSYSLGQGLRNTIYF

clone size: few
V gene: TRBV6-4
J gene: TRBJ1-1
CDR3 protein: CASSFRVGTEAFF

clone size: many
V gene: TRBV4-3
J gene: TRBJ2-1
CDR3 protein: CASSQERREQFF

clone size: many
V gene: TRBV6-1
J gene: TRBJ2-1
CDR3 protein: CASSQPGLPRGEQFF

clone size: few
V gene: TRBV19
J gene: TRBJ2-1
CDR3 protein: CASAGRDRGYNEQFF

clone size: .
V gene: TRBV10-3
J gene: TRBJ2-7
CDR3 protein: CVISALGSYEQYF